This T cell receptor beta chain was identified during a study of T-cell reconstitution after alpha-beta-depleted transplantation in children. General study results and limits: High day-60 TCRbeta diversity in some patients came from surviving recipient T cells and thymic progenitors.

Losses at the gene ends were 6 bases for V and 8 bases for J; bases not matched to a gene: 9. The CDR3 has 13 residues. Germline CDR1 and CDR2: SQVTM and ANQGSEA. As it was prepared, the TCRbeta library received unique molecular identifiers. TCRdb fed the PCR reads into MiXCR, producing one record per CDR3 protein. In the table there are 480,000 or so distinct CDR3 sequences, under 12% of which are singletons. In its sample, this clonotype was seen many times. Its antigen is unidentified. The chain carries TRBV29-1 and TRBJ2-1, with 8 bases fitting TRBD2. The sequence derives from a child aged 2 to 15 with inherited bone marrow failure, due to receive a stem cell transplant. The sequencing used PBMCs, collected before TCRalphabeta/CD19-depleted stem cell transplant. The CDR3 here is CSVEAGGEYEQFF. Here the CDR3 DNA reads TGCAGCGTGGAGGCGGGAGGAGAATATGAGCAGTTCTTC.